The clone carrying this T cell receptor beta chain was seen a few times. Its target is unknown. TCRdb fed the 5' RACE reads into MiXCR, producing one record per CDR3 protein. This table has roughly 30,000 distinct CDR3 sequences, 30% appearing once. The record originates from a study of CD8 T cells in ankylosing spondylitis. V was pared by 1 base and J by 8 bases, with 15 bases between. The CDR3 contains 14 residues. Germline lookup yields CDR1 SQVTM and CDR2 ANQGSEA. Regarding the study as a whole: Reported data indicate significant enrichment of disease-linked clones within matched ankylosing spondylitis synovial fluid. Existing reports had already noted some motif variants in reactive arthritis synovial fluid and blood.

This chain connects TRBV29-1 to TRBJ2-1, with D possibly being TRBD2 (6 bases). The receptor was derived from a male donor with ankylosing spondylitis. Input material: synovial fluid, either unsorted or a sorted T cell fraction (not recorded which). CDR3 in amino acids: CSVEGDSSPDEQFF. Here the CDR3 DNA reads TGCAGCGTTGAAGGGGACTCCTCTCCAGATGAGCAGTTCTTC.